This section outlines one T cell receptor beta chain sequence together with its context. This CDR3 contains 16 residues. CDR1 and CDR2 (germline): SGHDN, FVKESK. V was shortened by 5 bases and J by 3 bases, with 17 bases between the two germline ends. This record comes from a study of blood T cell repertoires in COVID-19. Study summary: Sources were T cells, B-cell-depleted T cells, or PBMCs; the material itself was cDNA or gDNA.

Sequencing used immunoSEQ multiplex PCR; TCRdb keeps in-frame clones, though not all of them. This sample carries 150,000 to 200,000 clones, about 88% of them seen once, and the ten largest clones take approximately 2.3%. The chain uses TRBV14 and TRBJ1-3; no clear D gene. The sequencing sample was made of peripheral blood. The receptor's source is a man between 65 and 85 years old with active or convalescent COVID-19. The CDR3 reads CASSFRGSFGGNTIYF. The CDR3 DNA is TGTGCCAGCAGCTTTCGAGGCAGTTTCGGTGGAAACACCATATATTTT.